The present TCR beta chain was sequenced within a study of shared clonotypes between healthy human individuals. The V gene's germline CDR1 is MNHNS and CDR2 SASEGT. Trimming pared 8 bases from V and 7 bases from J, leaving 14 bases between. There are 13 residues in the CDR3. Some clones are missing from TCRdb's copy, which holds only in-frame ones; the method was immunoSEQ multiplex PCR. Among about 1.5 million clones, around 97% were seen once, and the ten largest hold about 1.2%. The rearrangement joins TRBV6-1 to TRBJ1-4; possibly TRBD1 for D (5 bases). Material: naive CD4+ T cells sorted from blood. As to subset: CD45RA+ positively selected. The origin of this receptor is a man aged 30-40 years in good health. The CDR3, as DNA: TGTGCCAGCGGGGTTGCGGGACCTGAAAAACTGTTTTTT. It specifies CASGVAGPEKLFF.